This TCR beta chain came from a study of blood T cells in healthy people across ages. Overall study findings and caveats: TCR beta diversity was tightly associated with the proportion of naive T cells. Estimates of total diversity, which came from one million sequenced T cells, were considered to be underestimates.

Comment on this clonotype: What it recognizes is unknown.

A second PCR of 7 to 11 cycles used a sample-barcoded 5' primer and a J-beta primer mix. Through a template-switch adaptor with 12 random nucleotides, each cDNA molecule received a tag. TCRdb reprocessed the 5' RACE reads via MiXCR and lists one record per CDR3 protein. The data contain 1.5 million to 2 million distinct CDR3 sequences, around half of them seen just once; the ten biggest clones take up roughly 2%. Trimming removed 7 bases from V and 2 bases from J, with 15 bases in between. The CDR3 runs 15 residues. This TCR came from a middle-aged woman in good health. The chain joins TRBV12-3 or TRBV12-4 to TRBJ2-1; D unclear. Sequencing was carried out using blood. The CDR3 coding sequence is TGTGCCAGCACCAGGTCGTCAGTTACCTACAATGAGCAGTTCTTC. This gives the protein CASTRSSVTYNEQFF.